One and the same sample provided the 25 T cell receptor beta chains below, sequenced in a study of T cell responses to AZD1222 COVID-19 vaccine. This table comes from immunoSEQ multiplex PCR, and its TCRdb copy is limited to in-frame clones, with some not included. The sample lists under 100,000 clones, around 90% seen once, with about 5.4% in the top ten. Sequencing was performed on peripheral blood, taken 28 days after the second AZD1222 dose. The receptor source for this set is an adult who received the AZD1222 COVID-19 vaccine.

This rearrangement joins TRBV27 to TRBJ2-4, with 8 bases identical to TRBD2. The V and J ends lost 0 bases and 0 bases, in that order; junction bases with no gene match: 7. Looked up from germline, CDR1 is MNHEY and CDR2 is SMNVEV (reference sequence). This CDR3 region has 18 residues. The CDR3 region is CASSLSWAGGPAKNIQYF. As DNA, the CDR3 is TGTGCCAGCAGTTTATCGTGGGCGGGGGGACCAGCCAAAAACATTCAGTACTTC.

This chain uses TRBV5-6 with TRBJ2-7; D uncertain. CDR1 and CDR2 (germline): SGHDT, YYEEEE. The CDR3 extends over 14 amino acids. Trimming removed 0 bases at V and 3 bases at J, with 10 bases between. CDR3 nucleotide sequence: TGTGCCAGCAGCTTGGGACAACTCAGCTACGAGCAGTACGTC. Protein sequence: CASSLGQLSYEQYV.

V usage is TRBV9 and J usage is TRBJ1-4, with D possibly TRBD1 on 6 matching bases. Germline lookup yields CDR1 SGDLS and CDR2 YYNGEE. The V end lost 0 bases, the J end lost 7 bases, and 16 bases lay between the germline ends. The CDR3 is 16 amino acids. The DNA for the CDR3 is TGTGCCAGCAGCGTAGCCCCCACAGGGAACGCTGAAAAACTGTTTTTT. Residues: CASSVAPTGNAEKLFF.

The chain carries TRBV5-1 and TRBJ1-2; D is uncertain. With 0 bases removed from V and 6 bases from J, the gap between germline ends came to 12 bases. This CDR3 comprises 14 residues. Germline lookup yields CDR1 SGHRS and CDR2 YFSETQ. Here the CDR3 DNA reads TGCGCCAGCAGCTTGGGCTGGGCCGGGGATGGCTACACCTTC. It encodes CASSLGWAGDGYTF. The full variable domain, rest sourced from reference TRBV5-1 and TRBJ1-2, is KAGVTQTPRYLIKTRGQQVTLSCSPISGHRSVSWYQQTPGQGLQFLFEYFSETQRNKGNFPGRFSGRQFSNSRSEMNVSTLELGDSALYLCASSLGWAGDGYTFGSGTRLTVV.

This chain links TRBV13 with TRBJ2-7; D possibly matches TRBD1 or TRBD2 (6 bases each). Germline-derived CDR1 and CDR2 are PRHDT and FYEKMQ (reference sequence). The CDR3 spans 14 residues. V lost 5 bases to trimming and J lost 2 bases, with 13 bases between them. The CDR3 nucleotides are TGTGCCAGCAGCCGGGCGGGACAAGCCTACGAGCAGTACGTC. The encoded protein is CASSRAGQAYEQYV.

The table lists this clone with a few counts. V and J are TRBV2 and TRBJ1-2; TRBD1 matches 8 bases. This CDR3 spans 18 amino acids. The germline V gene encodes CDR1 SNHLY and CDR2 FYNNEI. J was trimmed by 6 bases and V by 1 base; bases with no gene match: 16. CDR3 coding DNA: TGTGCCAGCAGTGAAGGATGGTCAGGGGGCGCGGGGATAGATGGCTACACCTTC. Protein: CASSEGWSGGAGIDGYTF.

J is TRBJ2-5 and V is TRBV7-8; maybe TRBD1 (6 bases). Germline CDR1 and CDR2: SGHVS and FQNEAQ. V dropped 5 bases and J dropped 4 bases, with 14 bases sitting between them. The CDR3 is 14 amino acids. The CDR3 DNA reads TGTGCCAGCAGCCCAAGAGGCAGGGGAGAGACCCAGTACTTC. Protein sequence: CASSPRGRGETQYF.

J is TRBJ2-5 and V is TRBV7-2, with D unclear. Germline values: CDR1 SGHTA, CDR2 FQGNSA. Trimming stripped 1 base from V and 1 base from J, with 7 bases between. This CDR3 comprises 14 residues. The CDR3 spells CASSLGWSQETQYF. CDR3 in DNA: TGTGCCAGCAGCTTAGGTTGGAGCCAAGAGACCCAGTACTTC.

CDR3 in amino acids: CASSLGEVNTEAFF. Written as DNA, the CDR3 is TGTGCCAGCAGCTTGGGGGAAGTGAACACTGAAGCTTTCTTT. The rearrangement uses TRBV5-4 and TRBJ1-1; D is unresolved. The V end was cut by 0 bases, the J end by 0 bases, with 6 bases between. Germline V gives CDR1 SGHNT, CDR2 YYREEE (reference sequence). The CDR3 length is 14 residues.

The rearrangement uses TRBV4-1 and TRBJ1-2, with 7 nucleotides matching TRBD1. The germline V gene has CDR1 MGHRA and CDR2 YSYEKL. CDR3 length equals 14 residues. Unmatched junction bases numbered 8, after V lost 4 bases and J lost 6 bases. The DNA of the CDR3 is TGCGCCAGCAGCCCACGACAGGGTACCAATGGCTACACCTTC. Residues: CASSPRQGTNGYTF.

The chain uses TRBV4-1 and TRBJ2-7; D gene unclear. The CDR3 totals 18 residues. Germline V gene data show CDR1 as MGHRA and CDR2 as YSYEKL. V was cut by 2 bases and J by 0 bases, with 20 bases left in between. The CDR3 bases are TGCGCCAGCAGCCAATGTAAAGGGATTACCTCTAGCTCCTACGAGCAGTACGTC. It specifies CASSQCKGITSSSYEQYV.

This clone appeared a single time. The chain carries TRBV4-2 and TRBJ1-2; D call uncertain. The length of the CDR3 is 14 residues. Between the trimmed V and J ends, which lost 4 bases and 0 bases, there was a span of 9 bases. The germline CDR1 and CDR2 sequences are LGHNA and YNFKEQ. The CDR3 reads CASSPGPTNYGYTF. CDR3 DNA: TGTGCCAGCAGCCCTGGACCGACTAACTATGGCTACACCTTC.

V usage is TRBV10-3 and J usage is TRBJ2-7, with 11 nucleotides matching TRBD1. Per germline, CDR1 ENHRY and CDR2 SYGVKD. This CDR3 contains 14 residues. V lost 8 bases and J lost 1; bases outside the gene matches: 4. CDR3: CAIGGTGGSYEQYF. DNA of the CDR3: TGTGCCATCGGAGGGACAGGGGGGTCCTACGAGCAGTACTTC.

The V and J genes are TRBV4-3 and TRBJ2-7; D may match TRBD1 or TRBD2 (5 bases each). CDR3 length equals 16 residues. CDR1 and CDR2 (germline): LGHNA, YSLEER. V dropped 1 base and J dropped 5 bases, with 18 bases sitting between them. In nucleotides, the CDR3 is TGCGCCAGCAGCCAAGGGGGATGGGGGTTGCGGAACGAGCAGTACTTC. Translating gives CASSQGGWGLRNEQYF.

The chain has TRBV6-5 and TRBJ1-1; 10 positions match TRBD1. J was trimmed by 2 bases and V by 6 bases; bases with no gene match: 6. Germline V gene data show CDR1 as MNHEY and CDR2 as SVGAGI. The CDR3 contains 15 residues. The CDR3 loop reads CASRVTTGGNTEAFF. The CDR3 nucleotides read TGTGCCAGCAGAGTTACGACAGGGGGCAACACTGAAGCTTTCTTT.

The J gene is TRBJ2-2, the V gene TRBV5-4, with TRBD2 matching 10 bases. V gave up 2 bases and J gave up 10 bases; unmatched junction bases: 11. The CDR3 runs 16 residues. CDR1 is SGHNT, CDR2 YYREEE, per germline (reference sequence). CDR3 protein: CASSFIEAGGRKELFF. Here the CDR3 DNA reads TGTGCCAGCAGCTTCATCGAAGCGGGGGGGCGCAAGGAGCTGTTTTTT. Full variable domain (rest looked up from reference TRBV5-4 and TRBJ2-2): ETGVTQSPTHLIKTRGQQVTLRCSSQSGHNTVSWYQQALGQGPQFIFQYYREEENGRGNFPPRFSGLQFPNYSSELNVNALELDDSALYLCASSFIEAGGRKELFFGEGSRLTVL.

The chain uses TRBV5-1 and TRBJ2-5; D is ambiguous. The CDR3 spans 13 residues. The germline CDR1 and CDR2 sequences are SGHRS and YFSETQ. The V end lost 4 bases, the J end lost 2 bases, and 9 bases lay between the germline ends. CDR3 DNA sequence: TGCGCCAGCAGCGGTGGGTCACAAGAGACCCAGTACTTC. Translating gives CASSGGSQETQYF.

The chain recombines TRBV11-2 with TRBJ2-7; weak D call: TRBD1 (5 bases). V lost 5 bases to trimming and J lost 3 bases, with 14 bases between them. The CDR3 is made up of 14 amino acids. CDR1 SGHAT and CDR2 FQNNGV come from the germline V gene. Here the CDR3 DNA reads TGTGCCAGCAGCACACGACAGACCTACTACGAGCAGTACGTC. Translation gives CASSTRQTYYEQYV.

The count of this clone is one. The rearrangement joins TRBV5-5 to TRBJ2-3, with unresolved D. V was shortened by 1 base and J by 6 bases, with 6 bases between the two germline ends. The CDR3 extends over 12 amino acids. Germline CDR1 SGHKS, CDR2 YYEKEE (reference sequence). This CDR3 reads CASSLIADTQYF. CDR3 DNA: TGTGCCAGCAGCTTGATTGCTGATACGCAGTATTTT.

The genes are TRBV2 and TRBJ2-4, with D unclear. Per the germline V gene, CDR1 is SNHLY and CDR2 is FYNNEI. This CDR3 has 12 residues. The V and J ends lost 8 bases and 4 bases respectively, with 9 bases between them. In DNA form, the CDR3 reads TGTGCCAGCGGGGTTATGAAAAACATTCAGTACTTC. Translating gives CASGVMKNIQYF. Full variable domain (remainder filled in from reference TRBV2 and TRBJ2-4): EPEVTQTPSHQVTQMGQEVILRCVPISNHLYFYWYRQILGQKVEFLVSFYNNEISEKSEIFDDQFSVERPDGSNFTLKIRSTKLEDSAMYFCASGVMKNIQYFGAGTRLSVL.

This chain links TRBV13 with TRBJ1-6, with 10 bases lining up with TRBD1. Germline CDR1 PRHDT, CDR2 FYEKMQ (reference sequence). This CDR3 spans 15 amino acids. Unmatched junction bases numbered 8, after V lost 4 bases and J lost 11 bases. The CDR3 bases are TGTGCCAGCAGCTCCACGGACAGGGGGACCCCACCCCTCCACTTT. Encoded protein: CASSSTDRGTPPLHF.

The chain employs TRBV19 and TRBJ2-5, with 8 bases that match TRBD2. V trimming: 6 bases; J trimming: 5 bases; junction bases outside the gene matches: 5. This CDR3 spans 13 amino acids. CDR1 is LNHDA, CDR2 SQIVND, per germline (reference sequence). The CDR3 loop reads CASSVREGETQYF. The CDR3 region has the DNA TGTGCCAGTAGCGTCCGGGAGGGGGAGACCCAGTACTTC.

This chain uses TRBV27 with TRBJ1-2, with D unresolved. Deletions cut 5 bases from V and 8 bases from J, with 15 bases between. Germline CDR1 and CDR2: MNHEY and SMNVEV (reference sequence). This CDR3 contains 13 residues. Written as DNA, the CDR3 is TGTGCCAGCAGTCCACTCGCCGCTCTGGGCTACACCTTC. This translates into CASSPLAALGYTF.

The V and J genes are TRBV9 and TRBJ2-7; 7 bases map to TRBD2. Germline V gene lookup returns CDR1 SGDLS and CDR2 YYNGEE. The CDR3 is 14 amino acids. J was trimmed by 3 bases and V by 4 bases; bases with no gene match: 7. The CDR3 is CASSNPPGGYEQYV. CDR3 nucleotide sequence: TGTGCCAGCAGCAACCCCCCGGGGGGCTACGAGCAGTACGTC.

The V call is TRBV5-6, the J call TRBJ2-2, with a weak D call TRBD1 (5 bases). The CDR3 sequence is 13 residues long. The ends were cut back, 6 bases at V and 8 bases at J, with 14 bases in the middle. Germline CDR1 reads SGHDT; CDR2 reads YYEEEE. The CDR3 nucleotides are TGTGCCAGCACACAATATCGGACAGGGGAGCTGTTTTTT. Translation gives CASTQYRTGELFF.